Each of the 24 T cell receptor beta chains below was sequenced from the same sample in a study of neurological immune-mediated disorders. The sample's time point: longitudinal time-point 2. TCRdb reanalysed the 5' RACE reads using MiXCR and keeps one entry per CDR3 protein. This table holds approximately 85,000 distinct CDR3 sequences, over 10% found once. The sequenced material came from PBMCs. The receptors derive from a female donor with HTLV-1-associated myelopathy (HAM/TSP).

At least ten counts were recorded for this clonotype. V and J are TRBV5-1 and TRBJ2-7, with 7 bases matching TRBD2. Trimming cost V 4 bases and J 2 bases; bases outside gene matches: 6. Germline CDR1 reads SGHRS; CDR2 reads YFSETQ. This CDR3 is built from 14 residues. CDR3 coding DNA: TGCGCCAGCAGCCCCGCAGCGGGGACCTACGAGCAGTACTTC. It codes for CASSPAAGTYEQYF.

This clonotype showed up many times. The CDR3 DNA is TGCAGTGCCCCCGAGCGGGGGAGCACAGATACGCAGTATTTT. It encodes CSAPERGSTDTQYF. This sequence joins TRBV20-1 and TRBJ2-3, with 8 bases fitting TRBD2. The germline gives CDR1 DFQATT, CDR2 SNEGSKA (reference sequence). This CDR3 region has 14 residues. V dropped 6 bases and J dropped 0; count of bases not matched to a gene: 5.

This chain joins TRBV6-1 and TRBJ1-4, with D maybe TRBD1 (6 bases). The CDR3 is 13 residues long. Trimming stripped 5 bases from V and 8 bases from J, with 12 bases between. The germline V gene has CDR1 MNHNS and CDR2 SASEGT. CDR3 in DNA: TGTGCCAGCAGTAGGGGGAGAGGGGAAAAACTGTTTTTT. Translation: CASSRGRGEKLFF.

As concerns this clonotype: A much bigger clone sits one base away, suggesting this may be a read error. This chain's CDR3 is CASRLGQTNTESFF. The DNA of the CDR3 is TGCGCCAGCAGGCTTGGACAGACGAACACTGAATCTTTCTTT. The chain is built from TRBV10-1 and TRBJ1-1; maybe TRBD1 (6 bases). The CDR3 is 14 amino acids. Germline V gene data show CDR1 as WNHNN and CDR2 as SYGVQD (reference sequence).

A few counts support this clonotype. The chain has TRBV5-1 and TRBJ2-1, with D possibly being TRBD1 or TRBD2 (5 bases each). With 0 bases removed from V and 5 bases from J, the gap between germline ends came to 30 bases. This CDR3 has 21 residues. Germline V gene data show CDR1 as SGHRS and CDR2 as YFSETQ. The CDR3 region is CASSLALVSRADRGTDNEQFF. In DNA, the CDR3 is TGCGCCAGCAGCTTGGCCCTGGTTAGTAGGGCAGACCGGGGCACTGACAATGAGCAGTTCTTC.

This clonotype was observed many times. The genes are TRBV5-1 and TRBJ1-6, with TRBD1 identical over 10 bases. Looked up from germline, CDR1 is SGHRS and CDR2 is YFSETQ. CDR3 length: 15 amino acids. Trimming cost V 5 bases and J 6 bases; bases outside gene matches: 5. The CDR3 loop reads CASSLRTGGNSPLHF. The DNA for the CDR3 is TGCGCCAGCAGTCTCAGGACAGGGGGTAATTCACCCCTCCACTTT.

This clonotype was recorded many times. V gene TRBV3-1 combines with J gene TRBJ1-3; tentatively, D is TRBD1 (6 bases). Per the germline V gene, CDR1 is LGHDT and CDR2 is YNNKEL (reference sequence). Deletions cut 3 bases from V and 0 bases from J, with 15 bases between. This CDR3 is 17 amino acids long. The CDR3 reads CASSHPGPRGSGNTIYF. CDR3 DNA: TGTGCCAGCAGCCATCCAGGTCCCAGGGGCTCTGGAAACACCATATATTTT. The full variable domain, with the rest looked up from reference TRBV3-1 and TRBJ1-3, is DTAVSQTPKYLVTQMGNDKSIKCEQNLGHDTMYWYKQDSKKFLKIMFSYNNKELIINETVPNRFSPKSPDKAHLNLHINSLELGDSAVYFCASSHPGPRGSGNTIYFGEGSWLTVV.

This clonotype was counted many times. The gene calls are TRBV5-6 and TRBJ1-1; D might be TRBD1 (5 bases). V lost 0 bases and J 10 bases, leaving 13 bases between the germline ends. Germline CDR1 reads SGHDT; CDR2 reads YYEEEE. This CDR3 comprises 13 residues. The CDR3 here is CASSLAGPRGAFF. As DNA, the CDR3 is TGTGCCAGCAGCTTGGCGGGACCCCGTGGAGCTTTCTTT.

The chain employs TRBV11-2 and TRBJ2-1; TRBD1 aligns across 7 bases. Per germline, CDR1 SGHAT and CDR2 FQNNGV. With V trimmed by 3 bases and J by 4 bases, 9 bases remained unmatched. This CDR3 region has 16 residues. CDR3 loop: CASSFVGQATYNEQFF. In DNA, the CDR3 is TGTGCCAGCAGCTTCGTCGGACAGGCTACGTACAATGAGCAGTTCTTC.

The sample holds many counts of this clonotype. The V and J genes are TRBV5-1 and TRBJ1-1; 7 nucleotides match TRBD1. V was pared by 0 bases and J by 8 bases, with 7 bases of the junction left unmatched. This CDR3 has 14 residues. The V gene's germline CDR1 is SGHRS and CDR2 YFSETQ. Here the CDR3 reads CASSLDTGAPEAFF. CDR3 nucleotides: TGCGCCAGCAGCTTGGATACAGGGGCACCGGAAGCTTTCTTT.

This clonotype showed up many times. This rearrangement joins TRBV4-1 to TRBJ2-4; 11 bases map to TRBD1. The CDR3 runs to 17 residues. Germline V lookup: CDR1 MGHRA, CDR2 YSYEKL. V was clipped by 1 base and J by 4 bases; unmatched bases: 6. The CDR3 is CASSQGGQGALKNIQYF. CDR3 nucleotides: TGCGCCAGCAGCCAAGGAGGACAGGGGGCATTAAAAAACATTCAGTACTTC.

This clonotype was detected a few times. The chain joins TRBV5-1 to TRBJ1-2; 9 positions agree with TRBD1. CDR1 and CDR2 from the germline V gene are SGHRS and YFSETQ. Trimming took 3 bases from V and 8 from J; bases not matched to a gene: 11. The CDR3 contains 15 residues. CDR3 amino acids: CASSYTPGQGSGYTF. The CDR3 DNA sequence: TGCGCCAGCAGCTATACCCCCGGACAGGGGAGCGGCTACACCTTC.

In regard to this clonotype: One base away lies a much larger clone, so this may be a sequencing read error. This sequence joins TRBV2 and TRBJ2-7; 11 bases agree with TRBD1. V dropped 10 bases and J dropped 2; count of bases not matched to a gene: 7. CDR1 is SNHLY, CDR2 FYNNEI, per germline. The CDR3 totals 14 residues. CDR3 protein: CANIPGQGAYEQYF. DNA of the CDR3: TGTGCCAACATTCCGGGACAGGGGGCCTACGAGCAGTACTTC.

This clonotype was counted many times. V gene TRBV5-1 combines with J gene TRBJ2-7; D may be TRBD2 (5 bases). This CDR3 comprises 15 residues. From germline, CDR1 is SGHRS and CDR2 YFSETQ. V lost 3 bases and J 1 base, leaving 14 bases between the germline ends. CDR3 bases: TGCGCCAGCAGCTCTCCGGGGATGAGGTCCTACGAGCAGTACTTC. It yields the protein CASSSPGMRSYEQYF.

About this clonotype: A much more abundant neighbour one base away suggests this may be a read error. The rearrangement links TRBV5-1 to TRBJ2-5, with TRBD2 identical over 10 bases. Trimming removed 4 bases from V and 5 bases from J; junction bases left unmatched: 8. The CDR3 runs 15 residues. The V gene's germline CDR1 is SGHRS and CDR2 YFSETQ. For the CDR3, the DNA is TGCGCCAGCAGCACACTAGCGGGGAGAGAGGAGACCCAGTACTTC. This encodes CASSTLAGREETQYF. The variable domain in full, completed from reference TRBV5-1 and TRBJ2-5, reads KAGVTQTPRYLIKTRGQQVTLSCSPISGHRSVSWYQQTPGQGLQFLFEYFSETQRNKGNFPGRFSGRQFSNSRSEMNVSTLELGDSALYLCASSTLAGREETQYFGPGTRLLVL.

The table lists this clonotype with many counts. The chain is built from TRBV12-3 or TRBV12-4 and TRBJ1-5; maybe TRBD1 (5 bases). The V gene lost 3 bases and the J gene lost 7 bases, with 13 bases spanning the gap. This CDR3 contains 14 residues. The CDR3 sequence is CASSFVGVGQPQHF. In DNA, the CDR3 is TGTGCCAGCAGTTTTGTGGGGGTGGGACAGCCCCAGCATTTT.

Many counts were recorded for this clonotype. This chain uses TRBV5-6 with TRBJ2-7, with 9 nucleotides matching TRBD1. V trimming: 4 bases; J trimming: 4 bases; junction bases outside the gene matches: 6. Germline CDR1 is SGHDT and CDR2 is YYEEEE. The CDR3 has 14 amino acids. The CDR3 reads CASSDQTGGYEQYF. The CDR3 coding sequence is TGTGCCAGCAGCGACCAGACAGGGGGGTACGAGCAGTACTTC.

This clonotype was seen ten or more times. The V and J genes are TRBV10-3 and TRBJ2-7; 13 nucleotides match TRBD2. The ends lost 7 bases at V and 2 bases at J; junction bases unmatched: 5. Per germline, CDR1 ENHRY and CDR2 SYGVKD. This CDR3 spans 15 amino acids. CDR3 sequence (DNA): TGTGCCATCAAGGAAGGACTAGCGGGAGCCTACGAGCAGTACTTC. This gives the protein CAIKEGLAGAYEQYF.

This clonotype was counted ten times or more. The J gene is TRBJ1-4, the V gene TRBV7-2; a possible D gene is TRBD1 (6 bases). The CDR3 extends over 14 amino acids. Trimming removed 8 bases from V and 7 bases from J, with 17 bases in between. The germline V gene has CDR1 SGHTA and CDR2 FQGNSA. The CDR3 DNA sequence: TGTGCCAGCTCGGCTCAGGGGACGGGTGAAAAACTGTTTTTT. This sequence encodes CASSAQGTGEKLFF.

The table lists this clonotype with many counts. This rearrangement joins TRBV3-1 to TRBJ1-5; a possible D gene is TRBD1 (5 bases). The germline V gene encodes CDR1 LGHDT and CDR2 YNNKEL (reference sequence). Trimming left V 0 bases short and J 3 bases short, with 9 bases between. This CDR3 has 15 residues. CDR3: CASSQEGASNQPQHF. DNA for the CDR3: TGTGCCAGCAGCCAAGAAGGGGCCTCCAATCAGCCCCAGCATTTT.

This clonotype has a handful of counts. The V call is TRBV12-3 or TRBV12-4, the J call TRBJ1-1, with D uncertain. This CDR3 comprises 15 residues. Between the trimmed V and J ends, which lost 6 bases and 1 base, there was a span of 15 bases. The CDR3 DNA is TGTGCCAGCAGCTCCGTTTTGGCGACGAACACTGAAGCTTTCTTT. This gives the protein CASSSVLATNTEAFF.

This clonotype was picked up many times. The rearrangement links TRBV20-1 to TRBJ2-7; perhaps TRBD2 as D (5 bases). V lost 5 bases and J 3 bases, leaving 17 bases between the germline ends. This CDR3 is 14 amino acids long. Germline V gene data show CDR1 as DFQATT and CDR2 as SNEGSKA (reference sequence). CDR3 sequence: CSAQTPRGIYEQYF. The DNA of the CDR3 is TGCAGTGCTCAGACCCCTAGAGGGATCTACGAGCAGTACTTC.

This clonotype was counted once. The chain recombines TRBV20-1 with TRBJ2-1; possibly TRBD2 for D (5 bases). Looked up from germline, CDR1 is DFQATT and CDR2 is SNEGSKA (reference sequence). The CDR3 runs to 14 residues. V gave up 4 bases and J gave up 0 bases, with 10 bases separating them. The CDR3 is CSATAGGSYNEQFF. CDR3 coding DNA: TGCAGTGCTACAGCAGGAGGCTCCTACAATGAGCAGTTCTTC.

A remark on this clonotype: A read error may explain this, as a much larger clone is one base away. The chain couples TRBV18 to TRBJ2-3, with D hard to call. The CDR3 runs 11 residues. Germline V CDR1 and CDR2: KGHSH, LQKENI. The CDR3 region has the DNA TGTGTCAGCTCACCAGGAGATACGCAGTATTTT. Its translation: CVSSPGDTQYF.